The rows below give T cell receptor beta chains drawn from one sample of a study of T cell responses to AZD1222 COVID-19 vaccine. The data were produced by immunoSEQ multiplex PCR, yet TCRdb's version contains in-frame clones alone and is incomplete. This sample carries 75,000 to 90,000 clones, roughly 84% of them seen once, and the ten largest clones take about 12%. The sample was peripheral blood, taken on day 0 of AZD1222 vaccination. The receptors were gathered from an adult in good health. CDR3s include the opening cysteine and the closing phenylalanine or tryptophan. Each record gives: D gene, clone size, V gene, J gene, CDR3 length, CDR3 protein, CDR3 DNA. The D gene is left open where the match is weak. The listing skips clone size in some rows; elsewhere it reads once, few, many or a size class.

NA,NA,TRBV5-5,TRBJ1-5,14,CASSLGTTDQPQHF,TGTGCCAGCAGCTTAGGGACAACAGATCAGCCCCAGCATTTT
NA,NA,TRBV7-2,TRBJ2-1,15,CASSSGGQPYNEQFF,TGTGCCAGCAGCTCAGGGGGGCAGCCCTACAATGAGCAGTTCTTC
NA,NA,TRBV5-1,TRBJ2-1,12,CASSLENNEQFF,TGCGCCAGCAGCCTGGAAAACAATGAGCAGTTCTTC
TRBD2,few,TRBV7-8,TRBJ2-1,16,CASSHAGGAVYNEQFF,TGTGCCAGCAGCCACGCGGGGGGGGCAGTATACAATGAGCAGTTCTTC
NA,NA,TRBV7-3,TRBJ2-7,12,CASSLTESEQYF,TGTGCCAGCAGCTTAACCGAGAGCGAGCAGTACTTC
TRBD1,NA,TRBV5-6,TRBJ1-1,16,CASSSQSTGLNTEAFF,TGTGCCAGCAGCTCCCAGTCGACAGGGCTGAACACTGAAGCTTTCTTT
NA,once,TRBV11-2,TRBJ2-1,15,CASSYVEGGLNEQFF,TGTGCCAGCAGCTACGTGGAGGGGGGGCTGAATGAGCAGTTCTTC
TRBD1,NA,TRBV9,TRBJ1-1,16,CASSASTGGAGTEAFF,TGTGCCAGCAGCGCCTCGACAGGGGGCGCAGGCACTGAAGCTTTCTTT
NA,NA,TRBV13,TRBJ2-5,12,CASSWGQETQYF,TGTGCCAGCAGTTGGGGCCAAGAGACCCAGTACTTC
TRBD1,once,TRBV27,TRBJ2-2,16,CASSRYPDTGAGELFF,TGTGCCAGCAGTCGTTACCCTGACACAGGGGCCGGGGAGCTGTTTTTT
NA,NA,TRBV11-3,TRBJ1-1,14,CASSLDRLNTEAFF,TGTGCCAGCAGCTTAGATCGGCTGAACACTGAAGCTTTCTTT
TRBD1,once,TRBV7-2,TRBJ2-7,14,CASSFRDRAYEQYF,TGTGCCAGCAGCTTTAGGGACAGGGCCTACGAGCAGTACTTC
TRBD1,NA,TRBV2,TRBJ2-7,15,CASSEVVTGAYEQYF,TGTGCCAGCAGTGAAGTAGTTACAGGGGCCTACGAGCAGTACTTC
TRBD1,NA,TRBV2,TRBJ1-3,14,CASTAQGVGNTIYF,TGTGCCAGCACCGCCCAGGGGGTTGGAAACACCATATATTTT
NA,NA,TRBV11-1,TRBJ2-1,14,CASSFYRTINEQFF,TGTGCCAGCAGCTTCTATAGGACTATCAATGAGCAGTTCTTC
NA,NA,TRBV5-1,TRBJ2-5,15,CASSLAGTTQETQYF,TGCGCCAGCAGCCTTGCCGGGACAACACAAGAGACCCAGTACTTC
NA,NA,TRBV19,TRBJ1-2,12,CASSRTDYGYTF,TGTGCCAGTAGCCGGACAGACTATGGCTACACCTTC
NA,NA,TRBV19,TRBJ2-5,13,CASSIDVGETQYF,TGTGCCAGTAGTATAGATGTTGGAGAGACCCAGTACTTC
NA,NA,TRBV15,TRBJ2-6,17,CATSKRKQSSGANVLTF,TGTGCCACCAGCAAGCGAAAACAGAGCTCTGGGGCCAACGTCCTGACTTTC
NA,NA,TRBV19,TRBJ1-1,13,CASSITGFEEAFF,TGTGCCAGTAGTATTACAGGGTTCGAAGAAGCTTTCTTT
NA,NA,TRBV1,TRBJ1-2,14,CTSSQEPSGYGYTF,TGCACCAGCAGCCAAGAACCCTCCGGCTATGGCTACACCTTC
TRBD1,once,TRBV13,TRBJ1-2,16,CASSQGETGGLYGYTF,TGTGCCAGCAGCCAGGGAGAGACAGGGGGTCTCTATGGCTACACCTTC
NA,once,TRBV5-1,TRBJ1-4,19,CASSLAERGTYSTNEKLFF,TGCGCCAGCAGCTTGGCCGAGAGGGGCACATACTCAACTAATGAAAAACTGTTTTTT
TRBD1,NA,TRBV5-1,TRBJ2-2,16,CASSSTGTGDTGELFF,TGCGCCAGCAGCTCAACCGGGACAGGGGACACCGGGGAGCTGTTTTTT
TRBD2,few,TRBV15,TRBJ2-2,18,CATSRALWTSGGTGELFF,TGTGCCACCAGCAGGGCCCTTTGGACTAGCGGGGGCACCGGGGAGCTGTTTTTT
NA,NA,TRBV18,TRBJ2-5,12,CASSPVGGTQYF,TGTGCCAGCTCCCCCGTGGGGGGGACCCAGTACTTC
TRBD1,once,TRBV19,TRBJ1-4,15,CASSPGTAIDEKLFF,TGTGCCAGTAGCCCCGGGACAGCCATTGATGAAAAACTGTTTTTT
NA,NA,TRBV7-9,TRBJ2-2,14,CASSLWTAGGELFF,TGTGCCAGCAGCTTATGGACCGCTGGCGGGGAGCTGTTTTTT
TRBD1,NA,TRBV19,TRBJ1-2,17,CASSTLPRQGARYGYTF,TGTGCCAGTAGTACCCTCCCTAGACAGGGGGCGCGGTATGGCTACACCTTC
NA,NA,TRBV4-3,TRBJ1-2,17,CASSQALTGTIVYGYTF,TGCGCCAGCAGCCAAGCCCTCACGGGAACTATTGTATATGGCTACACCTTC
NA,NA,TRBV5-1,TRBJ1-2,16,CASSLGPPGAGDGYTF,TGCGCCAGCAGCCTTGGACCCCCAGGGGCGGGTGATGGCTACACCTTC
NA,NA,TRBV14,TRBJ1-1,18,CASSQDLWGSRMNTEAFF,TGTGCCAGCAGCCAAGATCTTTGGGGCAGCCGAATGAACACTGAAGCTTTCTTT
NA,NA,TRBV11-2,TRBJ2-7,11,CASSLSGEQYF,TGTGCCAGCAGTTTATCAGGGGAGCAGTACTTC
NA,NA,TRBV19,TRBJ1-1,16,CASSLGGDRLDTEAFF,TGTGCCAGTAGTCTGGGAGGGGACCGCCTGGACACTGAAGCTTTCTTT
NA,NA,TRBV5-5,TRBJ1-2,15,CASSLAPQAAYGYTF,TGTGCCAGCAGCTTGGCCCCTCAAGCGGCCTATGGCTACACCTTC
NA,NA,TRBV15,TRBJ1-1,13,CATSTGYGTEAFF,TGTGCCACCAGCACAGGGTACGGGACTGAAGCTTTCTTT
TRBD1,NA,TRBV12-3/TRBV12-4,TRBJ1-1,13,CASSPPGGPGAFF,TGTGCCAGCAGTCCACCAGGGGGCCCTGGGGCTTTCTTT
NA,NA,TRBV4-3,TRBJ2-1,14,CASSLGGYYNEQFF,TGCGCCAGCAGCCTCGGGGGTTACTACAATGAGCAGTTCTTC
NA,NA,TRBV5-4,TRBJ1-2,15,CASSFSQGLGDGYTF,TGTGCCAGCAGCTTCTCCCAGGGGCTGGGGGATGGCTACACCTTC
NA,NA,TRBV28,TRBJ1-5,13,CAANGGGNQPQHF,TGTGCCGCCAACGGAGGGGGCAATCAGCCCCAGCATTTT
NA,NA,TRBV9,TRBJ1-6,11,CASSVPGPLHF,TGTGCCAGCAGCGTTCCGGGACCCCTCCACTTT
TRBD2,NA,TRBV6-4,TRBJ2-1,17,CASSDSAQRGPRDEQFF,TGTGCCAGCAGTGACTCGGCCCAGCGGGGGCCCCGGGATGAGCAGTTCTTC
NA,NA,TRBV5-1,TRBJ2-1,15,CASSLQGPAYNEQFF,TGCGCCAGCAGCTTGCAGGGGCCGGCCTACAATGAGCAGTTCTTC
NA,NA,TRBV5-6,TRBJ2-7,14,CASSSLGGNHEQYF,TGTGCCAGCAGCTCCCTTGGGGGTAACCACGAGCAGTACTTC